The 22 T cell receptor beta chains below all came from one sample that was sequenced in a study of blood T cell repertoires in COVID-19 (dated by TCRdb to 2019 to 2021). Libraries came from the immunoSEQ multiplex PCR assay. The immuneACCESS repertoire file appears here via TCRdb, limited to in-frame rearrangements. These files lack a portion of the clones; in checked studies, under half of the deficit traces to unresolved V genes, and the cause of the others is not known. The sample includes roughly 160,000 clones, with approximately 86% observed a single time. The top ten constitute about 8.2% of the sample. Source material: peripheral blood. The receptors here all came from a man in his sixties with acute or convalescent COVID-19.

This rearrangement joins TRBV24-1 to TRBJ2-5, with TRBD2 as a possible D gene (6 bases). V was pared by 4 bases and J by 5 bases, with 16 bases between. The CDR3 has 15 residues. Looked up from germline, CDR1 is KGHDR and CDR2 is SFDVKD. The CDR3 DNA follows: TGTGCCACCAGTGACCCCCGTACGGCGGGGGAGACCCAGTACTTC. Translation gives CATSDPRTAGETQYF.

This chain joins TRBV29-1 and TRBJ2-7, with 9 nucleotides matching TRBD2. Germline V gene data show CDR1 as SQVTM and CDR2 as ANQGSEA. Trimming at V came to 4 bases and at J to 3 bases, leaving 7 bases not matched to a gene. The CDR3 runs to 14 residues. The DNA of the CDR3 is TGCAGCGTTGTACGGGGCGGGAGGGGCTACGAGCAGTACTTC. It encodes CSVVRGGRGYEQYF.

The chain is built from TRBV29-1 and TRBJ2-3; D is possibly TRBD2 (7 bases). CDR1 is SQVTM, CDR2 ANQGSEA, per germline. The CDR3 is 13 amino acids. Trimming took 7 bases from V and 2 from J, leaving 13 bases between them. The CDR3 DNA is TGCAGCGCCCGAGGGGGGGACACAGATACGCAGTATTTT. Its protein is CSARGGDTDTQYF.

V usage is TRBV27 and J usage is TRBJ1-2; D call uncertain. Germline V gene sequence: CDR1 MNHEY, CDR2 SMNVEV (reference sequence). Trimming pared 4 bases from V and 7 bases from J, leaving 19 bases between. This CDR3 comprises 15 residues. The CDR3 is CASSSPQGGKGGYTF. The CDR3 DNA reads TGTGCCAGCAGTTCACCGCAAGGAGGGAAAGGTGGCTACACCTTC.

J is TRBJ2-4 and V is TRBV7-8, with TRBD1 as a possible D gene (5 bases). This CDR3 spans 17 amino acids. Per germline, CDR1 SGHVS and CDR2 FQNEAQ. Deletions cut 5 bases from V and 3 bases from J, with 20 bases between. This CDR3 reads CASSVSPRGVDKNIQYF. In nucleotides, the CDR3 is TGTGCCAGCAGCGTATCCCCTAGGGGCGTAGACAAAAACATTCAGTACTTC.

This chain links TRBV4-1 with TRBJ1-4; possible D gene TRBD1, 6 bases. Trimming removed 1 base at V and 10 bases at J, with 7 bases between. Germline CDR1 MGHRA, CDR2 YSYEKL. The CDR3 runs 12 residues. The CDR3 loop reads CASSQVGGKLFF. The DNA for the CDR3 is TGCGCCAGCAGCCAAGTAGGGGGAAAACTGTTTTTT.

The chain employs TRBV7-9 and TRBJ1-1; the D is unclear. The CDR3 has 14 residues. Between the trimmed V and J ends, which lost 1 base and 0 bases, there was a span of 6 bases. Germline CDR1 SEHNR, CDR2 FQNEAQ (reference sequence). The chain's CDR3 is CASSLGGVNTEAFF. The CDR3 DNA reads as TGTGCCAGCAGCTTAGGCGGGGTGAACACTGAAGCTTTCTTT.

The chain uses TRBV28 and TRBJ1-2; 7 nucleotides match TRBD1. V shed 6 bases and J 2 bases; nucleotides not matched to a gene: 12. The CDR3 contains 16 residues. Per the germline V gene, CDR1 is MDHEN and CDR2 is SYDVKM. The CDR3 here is CASSPGGQQGNYGYTF. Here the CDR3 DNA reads TGTGCCAGCAGCCCCGGGGGCCAACAGGGGAACTATGGCTACACCTTC.

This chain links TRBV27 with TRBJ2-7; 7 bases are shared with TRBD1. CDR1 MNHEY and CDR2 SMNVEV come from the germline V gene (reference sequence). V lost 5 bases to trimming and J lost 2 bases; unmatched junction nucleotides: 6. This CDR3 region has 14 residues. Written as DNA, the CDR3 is TGTGCCAGCAGTCCCCGACAGGGCCCCTACGAGCAGTACTTC. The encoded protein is CASSPRQGPYEQYF.

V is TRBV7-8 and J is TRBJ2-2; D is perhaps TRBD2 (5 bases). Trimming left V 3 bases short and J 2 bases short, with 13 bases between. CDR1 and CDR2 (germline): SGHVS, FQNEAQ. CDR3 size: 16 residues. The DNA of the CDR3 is TGTGCCAGCAGCTTCTTCGGACTCGGAAACACCGGGGAGCTGTTTTTT. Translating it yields CASSFFGLGNTGELFF.

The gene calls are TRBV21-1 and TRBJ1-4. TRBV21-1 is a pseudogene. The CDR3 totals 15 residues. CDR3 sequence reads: CASSAKGGTNEKLFF. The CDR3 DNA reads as TGTGCCAGCAGCGCAAAAGGAGGAACTAATGAAAAACTGTTTTTT.

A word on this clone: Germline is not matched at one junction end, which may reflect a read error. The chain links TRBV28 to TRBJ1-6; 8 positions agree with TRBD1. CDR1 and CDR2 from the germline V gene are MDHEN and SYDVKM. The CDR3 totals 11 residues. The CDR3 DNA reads TGTGCCAGCAGTGGGCGGGACAGGCCCTCCTTT. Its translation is CASSGRDRPSF.

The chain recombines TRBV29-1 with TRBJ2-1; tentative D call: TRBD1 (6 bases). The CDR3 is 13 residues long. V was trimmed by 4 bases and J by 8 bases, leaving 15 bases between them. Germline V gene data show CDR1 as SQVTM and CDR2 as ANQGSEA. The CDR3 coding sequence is TGCAGCGTTGGAGGACAGCCTACGGATGAGCAGTTCTTC. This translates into CSVGGQPTDEQFF.

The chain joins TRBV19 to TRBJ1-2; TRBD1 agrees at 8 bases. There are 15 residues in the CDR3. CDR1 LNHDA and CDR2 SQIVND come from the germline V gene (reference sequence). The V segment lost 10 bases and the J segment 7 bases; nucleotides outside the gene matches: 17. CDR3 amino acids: CATIPRTGSFVGYTF. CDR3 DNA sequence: TGTGCCACGATCCCCCGGACAGGGTCCTTTGTTGGCTACACCTTC.

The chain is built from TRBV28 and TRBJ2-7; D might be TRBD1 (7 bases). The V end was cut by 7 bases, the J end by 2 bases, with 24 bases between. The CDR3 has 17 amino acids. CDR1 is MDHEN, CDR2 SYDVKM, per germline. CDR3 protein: CASTGFGMTGRPYEQYF. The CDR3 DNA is TGTGCCAGCACCGGTTTTGGGATGACAGGGAGGCCCTACGAGCAGTACTTC.

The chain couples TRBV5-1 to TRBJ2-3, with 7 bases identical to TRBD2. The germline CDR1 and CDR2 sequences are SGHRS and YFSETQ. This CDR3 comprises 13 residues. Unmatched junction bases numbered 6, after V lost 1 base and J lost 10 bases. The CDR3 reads CASSLTGTNPQYF. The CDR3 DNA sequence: TGCGCCAGCAGCTTGACCGGGACTAACCCGCAGTATTTT. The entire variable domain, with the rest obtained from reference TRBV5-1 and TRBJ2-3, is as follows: KAGVTQTPRYLIKTRGQQVTLSCSPISGHRSVSWYQQTPGQGLQFLFEYFSETQRNKGNFPGRFSGRQFSNSRSEMNVSTLELGDSALYLCASSLTGTNPQYFGPGTRLTVL.

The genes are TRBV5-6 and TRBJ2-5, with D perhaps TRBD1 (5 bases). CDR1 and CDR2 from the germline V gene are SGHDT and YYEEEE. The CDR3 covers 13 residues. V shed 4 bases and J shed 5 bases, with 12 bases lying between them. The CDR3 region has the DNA TGTGCCAGCAGCACTGGGGCGAGGGAGACCCAGTACTTC. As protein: CASSTGARETQYF.

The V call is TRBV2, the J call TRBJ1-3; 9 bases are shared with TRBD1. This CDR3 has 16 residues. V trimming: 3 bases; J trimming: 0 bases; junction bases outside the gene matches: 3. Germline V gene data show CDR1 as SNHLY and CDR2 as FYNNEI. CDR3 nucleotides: TGTGCCAGCAGTGAGAGACAGGGGGGCTCTGGAAACACCATATATTTT. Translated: CASSERQGGSGNTIYF.

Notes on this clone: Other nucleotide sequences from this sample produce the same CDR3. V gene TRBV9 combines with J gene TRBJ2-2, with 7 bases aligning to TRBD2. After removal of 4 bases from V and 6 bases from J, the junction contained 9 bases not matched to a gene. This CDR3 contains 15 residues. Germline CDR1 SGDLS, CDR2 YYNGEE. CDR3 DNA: TGTGCCAGCAGCAGCCGGGACTATTTCCCCGGGGAGCTGTTTTTT. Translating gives CASSSRDYFPGELFF. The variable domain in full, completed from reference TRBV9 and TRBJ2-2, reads DSGVTQTPKHLITATGQRVTLRCSPRSGDLSVYWYQQSLDQGLQFLIQYYNGEERAKGNILERFSAQQFPDLHSELNLSSLELGDSALYFCASSSRDYFPGELFFGEGSRLTVL.

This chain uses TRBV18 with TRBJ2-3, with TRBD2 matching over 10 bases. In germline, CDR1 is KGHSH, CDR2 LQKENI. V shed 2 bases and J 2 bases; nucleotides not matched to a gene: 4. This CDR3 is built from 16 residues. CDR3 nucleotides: TGTGCCAGCTCACCAACTAGCGGGATAGTCACAGATACGCAGTATTTT. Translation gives CASSPTSGIVTDTQYF.

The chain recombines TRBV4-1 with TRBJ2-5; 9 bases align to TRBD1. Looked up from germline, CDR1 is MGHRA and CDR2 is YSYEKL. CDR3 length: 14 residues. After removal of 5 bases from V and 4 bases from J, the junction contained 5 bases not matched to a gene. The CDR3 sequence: CASSLGQGRETQYF. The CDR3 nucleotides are TGCGCCAGCAGCTTAGGACAGGGGAGAGAGACCCAGTACTTC.

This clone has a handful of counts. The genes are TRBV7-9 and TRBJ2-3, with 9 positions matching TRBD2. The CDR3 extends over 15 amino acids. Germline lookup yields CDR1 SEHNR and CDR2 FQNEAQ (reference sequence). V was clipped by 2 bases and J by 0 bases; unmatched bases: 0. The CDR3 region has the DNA TGTGCCAGCAGCTTAACTAGCGGGAGCACAGATACGCAGTATTTT. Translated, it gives CASSLTSGSTDTQYF. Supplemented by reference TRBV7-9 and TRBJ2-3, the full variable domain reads DTGVSQNPRHKITKRGQNVTFRCDPISEHNRLYWYRQTLGQGPEFLTYFQNEAQLEKSRLLSDRFSAERPKGSFSTLEIQRTEQGDSAMYLCASSLTSGSTDTQYFGPGTRLTVL.